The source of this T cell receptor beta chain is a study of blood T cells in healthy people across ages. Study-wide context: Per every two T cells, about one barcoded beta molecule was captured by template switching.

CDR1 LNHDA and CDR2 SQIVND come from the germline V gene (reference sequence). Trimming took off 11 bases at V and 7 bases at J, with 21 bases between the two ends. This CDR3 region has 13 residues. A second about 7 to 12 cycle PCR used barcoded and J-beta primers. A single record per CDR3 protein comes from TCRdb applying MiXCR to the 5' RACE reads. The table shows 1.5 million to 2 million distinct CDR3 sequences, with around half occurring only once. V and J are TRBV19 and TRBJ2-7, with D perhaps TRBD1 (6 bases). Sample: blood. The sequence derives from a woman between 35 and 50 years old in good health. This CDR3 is CARKYRDGNEQYF. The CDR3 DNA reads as TGTGCCCGTAAGTACAGGGATGGCAATGAGCAGTACTTC.